Each of the 2 T cell receptor beta chains below was sequenced from the same sample in a study of T cells in Graves' hyperthyroidism and ophthalmopathy. Researchers took RNA transcripts and amplified the TCR beta CDR3 regions from them. The primer set for the first-round RT-PCR of the TCR CDR3 was HTBI. TCRdb analysed the multiplex PCR reads with MiXCR anew, one entry per CDR3 protein. Among under 650,000 distinct CDR3 sequences, around 15% were seen once, and the ten largest hold approximately 3.9%. The sequenced material came from blood. The receptors here all came from a young woman with Graves' hyperthyroidism.

This clonotype was counted at least ten times. The chain is built from TRBV10-2 and TRBJ1-1; D gene unclear. Germline values: CDR1 WSHSY, CDR2 SAAADI. The length of the CDR3 is 11 residues. The germline V and J ends were trimmed by 8 bases and 6 bases, with 10 bases remaining between them. CDR3 nucleotide sequence: TGCGCCAGCCGAGGACGATCTGAAGCTTTCTTT. Amino acid sequence: CASRGRSEAFF.

In this sample, this clonotype turned up many times. This rearrangement joins TRBV11-2 to TRBJ2-1, with 11 bases matching TRBD2. The junction had 11 bases not matched to a gene; V was cut back by 6 bases and J by 4 bases. In germline, CDR1 is SGHAT, CDR2 FQNNGV. There are 17 residues in the CDR3. This CDR3 reads CASRGRRLAGTYNEQFF. The CDR3 DNA follows: TGTGCCAGCAGGGGACGAAGACTAGCGGGAACGTACAATGAGCAGTTCTTC.